This is a list of T cell receptor beta chains from one sample in a study of T cell clusters in autoimmune cytopenias. TCRdb reprocessed the multiplex PCR reads and keeps a single row for each CDR3 protein, giving no DNA. The clone table shows approximately 7,800 distinct CDR3 sequences, with the ten largest holding around 4.5%. Material for sequencing was peripheral blood. These receptors came from a human donor with an autoimmune cytopenia or autoimmune hepatitis (not recorded which). The CDR3 runs from the conserved cysteine through the conserved F or W. Clone size is stated in some rows and not others, as once, few, many or a class when expanded.

V: TRBV9
J: TRBJ2-2
size: NA
CDR3: CASARKRDSGSSGELFF

V: TRBV11-2
J: TRBJ2-1
size: NA
CDR3: CASSLDWEGLGIYNEQFF

V: TRBV20-1
J: TRBJ1-1
size: medium-sized
CDR3: CSARFRQGTEAFF

V: TRBV11-2
J: TRBJ2-1
size: NA
CDR3: CASGGWNEQFF

V: TRBV2
J: TRBJ2-7
size: NA
CDR3: CASIPGQGYEQYF

V: TRBV5-6
J: TRBJ1-1
size: medium-sized
CDR3: CASSLGRRMNTEAFF

V: TRBV27
J: TRBJ2-2
size: medium-sized
CDR3: CASSLLRGLELFF

V: TRBV28
J: TRBJ1-5
size: NA
CDR3: CASSPPSSNQPQHF

V: TRBV27
J: TRBJ1-4
size: NA
CDR3: CASSYGQGRSEKLFF

V: TRBV27
J: TRBJ1-5
size: NA
CDR3: CASSFGSGRGQPQHF

V: TRBV20-1
J: TRBJ2-7
size: NA
CDR3: CSTTGPLGIEQYF

V: TRBV28
J: TRBJ2-2
size: NA
CDR3: CASSPGVLAGELFF

V: TRBV6-2/TRBV6-3
J: TRBJ2-7
size: medium-sized
CDR3: CASTPGYHEQYF

V: TRBV5-4
J: TRBJ2-7
size: NA
CDR3: CASSLAGTGSYEQYF

V: TRBV20-1
J: TRBJ1-5
size: NA
CDR3: CSARVIPQTGVIQPQHF

V: TRBV6-2/TRBV6-3
J: TRBJ1-5
size: NA
CDR3: CASSYTYGSQPQHF

V: TRBV28
J: TRBJ1-5
size: NA
CDR3: CASSSQGYSNQPQHF

V: TRBV24-1
J: TRBJ2-5
size: NA
CDR3: CATSDSTAGETQYF

V: TRBV20-1
J: TRBJ2-7
size: medium-sized
CDR3: CSAREWGTGLAYEQYF

V: TRBV28
J: TRBJ1-6
size: NA
CDR3: CASSYTDRGPNSPLHF